This T cell receptor (beta chain) appears in the sequencing data of a study of blood T cell repertoires in COVID-19. Germline V gene data show CDR1 as LNHNV and CDR2 as YYDKDF (reference sequence). The CDR3 sequence is 16 residues long. V shed 0 bases and J 0 bases; nucleotides not matched to a gene: 2. Libraries were prepared by immunoSEQ multiplex PCR; TCRdb keeps only in-frame clonotypes and omits some of them. Of roughly 110,000 clones in the sample, approximately 88% were seen once. The chain uses TRBV15 and TRBJ2-3; 8 bases align to TRBD2. This clonotype was sampled from a middle-aged man with active or convalescent COVID-19. Sequencing was done on a sample of peripheral blood. The CDR3 reads CATSRDPSGSTDTQYF. CDR3 in DNA: TGTGCCACCAGCAGAGATCCTAGCGGGAGCACAGATACGCAGTATTTT.